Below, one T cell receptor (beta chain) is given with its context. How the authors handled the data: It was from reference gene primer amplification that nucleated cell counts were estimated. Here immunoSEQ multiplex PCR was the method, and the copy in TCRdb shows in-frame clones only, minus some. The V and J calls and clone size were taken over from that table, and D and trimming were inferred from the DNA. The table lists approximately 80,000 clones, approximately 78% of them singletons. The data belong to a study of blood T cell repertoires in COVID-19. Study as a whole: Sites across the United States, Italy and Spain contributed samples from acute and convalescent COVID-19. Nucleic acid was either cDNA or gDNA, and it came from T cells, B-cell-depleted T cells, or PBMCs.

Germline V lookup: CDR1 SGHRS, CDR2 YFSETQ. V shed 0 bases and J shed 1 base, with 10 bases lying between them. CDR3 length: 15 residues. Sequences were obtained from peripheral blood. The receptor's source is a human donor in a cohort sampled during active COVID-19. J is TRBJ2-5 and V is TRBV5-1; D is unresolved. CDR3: CASSLAAPSQETQYF. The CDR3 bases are TGCGCCAGCAGCTTGGCTGCACCGAGCCAAGAGACCCAGTACTTC.